This section outlines one T cell receptor (beta chain) sequence together with its context. This clonotype has a handful of counts. Its antigen has not been determined. No base quality values were provided; no much bigger clone lies one nucleotide off. PBMCs were isolated by Ficoll-Paque density gradient centrifugation. These data belong to a study of T-cell memory formation after mild COVID-19 (dated by TCRdb to the early 2020s). With regard to the full study: TCR sequence clusters from the two donors were found to be largely donor specific. T-cell clones expanding and contracting after mild COVID-19 in two donors were tracked by longitudinal TCRalpha and TCRbeta repertoire sequencing. Two young, previously healthy adult volunteers made up the cohort, one male and one female.

Sequencing relied on an Illumina NovaSeq 6000. TCRalpha and TCRbeta cDNA libraries were built by 5'RACE with constant-segment primers, adding sample barcodes and unique molecular identifiers. RNA was extracted from every sample with Trizol reagent. Library amplification was performed in two PCR steps, and a second sample barcode and Illumina TruSeq adapters were introduced in the second step. The libraries were sequenced on an Illumina NovaSeq using 2 x 150 bp paired-end reads. In the original analysis: With migec v1.2.7, reads were demultiplexed and then collapsed into UMI-guided consensus sequences. With mixcr v2.1.11, UMI consensuses were aligned to TRA and TRB V and J templates and assembled into clonotypes. Expanded or contracted clonotypes were those called significant by both edgeR and NoisET, with noise models trained on biological replicates. For edgeR calls, the cutoffs were a false discovery rate-adjusted p below 0.01 and a log2 fold-change threshold of 1. As an exploratory analysis of dynamics, max-normalized trajectories of the 1000 most abundant clonotypes were examined by PCA with hierarchical clustering. The CD4 or CD8 phenotype of responding clones was assigned using the separately sequenced CD4+ and CD8+ repertoires. TCRdb ran its own pipeline on the public reads, namely fastp trimming at Q25 and MiXCR clone calling, and kept in-frame beta chains. Rows merge per CDR3 protein into single entries with the most common DNA and genes. The V and J calls and clone size come from TCRdb's table, not from the authors' own analysis. The sample includes about 240,000 distinct CDR3 sequences, with approximately 9% observed a single time. Of the sample, under 25% is held by the ten largest clones.

Overall results and qualifications from the work: SARS-CoV-2 specificity was not confirmed for the second-wave clones peaking on day 37. Some responding clones were detected in pre-infection memory, which suggested that pre-existing cross-reactive memory T cells had joined the SARS-CoV-2 response. Clones that contracted from day 15 to 85 showed balanced CD4/CD8 phenotypes, whereas a second wave of clones that expanded from day 15 to 37 leaned towards CD4+. Contracting CD4+ clones appeared mostly in the CM and EM memory subsets, whereas CD8+ clones were enriched in EMRA. Only two mild cases were covered by the study, and larger cohorts that include severe cases with pre-infection samples were considered necessary.

The CDR3 starts with the cysteine, ends with the phenylalanine, and has 15 residues. The sequence is cut down to CDR3 DNA, 45 bases in frame from base 1. A distance of 14 bases separates the germline ends of V and J, which lose 4 bases and 4 bases respectively. Per the germline V gene, SGHRS is the CDR1 and YFSETQ is the CDR2. Material: PBMCs or a T cell subset sorted from them (not recorded which). This sequence was found in a man between 18 and 29 years old who had mild COVID-19 (a few samples of this study predate the infection). The sample titles of this study are shuffled in the database, so cell type and time point are left out; the donor was told from shared clones. The sequence links TRBV5-1 to TRBJ2-2, with an unclear D gene assignment. The DNA is TGCGCCAGCAGCCCTGACACGGTGGGCACCGGGGAGCTGTTTTTT. It specifies CASSPDTVGTGELFF.